This T cell receptor (beta chain) was captured in a study of CD8+ T cells in alopecia areata. Sequencing templates came from extracted RNA that was reverse transcribed into cDNA. Only in-frame clones appear in the TCRdb table, and some are missing; sequencing was by immunoSEQ multiplex PCR. The sample includes 150,000 to 200,000 clones, about 67% of them seen just once. V was clipped by 4 bases and J by 0 bases; unmatched bases: 4. The germline V gene encodes CDR1 SGHRS and CDR2 YFSETQ. The CDR3 consists of 14 residues. Lesional scalp punch biopsies and peripheral blood came from alopecia areata patients.

This TCR was sampled from a human donor with alopecia areata. The material sequenced was CD8+ T cells sorted from blood, taken at week 0. The rearrangement uses TRBV5-1 and TRBJ2-7, with 7 bases fitting TRBD1. Here the CDR3 DNA reads TGCGCCAGCAGCCCGACAGGGCCCTCCTACGAGCAGTACTTC. This gives the protein CASSPTGPSYEQYF.